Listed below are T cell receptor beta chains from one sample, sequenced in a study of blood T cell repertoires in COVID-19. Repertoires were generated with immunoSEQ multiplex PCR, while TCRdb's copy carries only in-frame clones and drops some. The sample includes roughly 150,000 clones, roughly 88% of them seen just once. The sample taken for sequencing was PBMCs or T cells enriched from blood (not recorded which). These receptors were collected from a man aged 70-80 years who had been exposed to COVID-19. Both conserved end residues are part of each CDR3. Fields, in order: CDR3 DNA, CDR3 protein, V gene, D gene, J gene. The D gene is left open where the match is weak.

cdr3_nt: TGTGCCAGCAGCTTGCAGGGGGACCAGCCCCAGCATTTT
cdr3_aa: CASSLQGDQPQHF
v_call: TRBV5-4
d_call: TRBD1
j_call: TRBJ1-5

cdr3_nt: TGTGCCAGCAGCGCGGGACAGGCGGCGAACGAGCAGTACTTC
cdr3_aa: CASSAGQAANEQYF
v_call: TRBV11-2
d_call: TRBD1
j_call: TRBJ2-7

cdr3_nt: TGCGCCAGCAGCTTGTTGCCGACTAGCGGGGATAGGAACACCGGGGAGCTGTTTTTT
cdr3_aa: CASSLLPTSGDRNTGELFF
v_call: TRBV5-1
d_call: TRBD2
j_call: TRBJ2-2

cdr3_nt: TGTGCCAGCAGTGCGTCAGATACGCAGTATTTT
cdr3_aa: CASSASDTQYF
v_call: TRBV2
d_call: .
j_call: TRBJ2-3

cdr3_nt: TGTGCCAGAGGAGGACCGTATAATTCACCCCTCCACTTT
cdr3_aa: CARGGPYNSPLHF
v_call: TRBV2
d_call: .
j_call: TRBJ1-6

cdr3_nt: TGCAGCGTTGTTTCCGGGGGAGGGGGGACAGATACGCAGTATTTT
cdr3_aa: CSVVSGGGGTDTQYF
v_call: TRBV29-1
d_call: .
j_call: TRBJ2-3

cdr3_nt: TGTGCCAGCAGCTTGGGTTCTAGCGGGAGTTACGAGCAGTACTTC
cdr3_aa: CASSLGSSGSYEQYF
v_call: TRBV5-6
d_call: TRBD2
j_call: TRBJ2-7

cdr3_nt: TGTGCCAGCAGCCAAGATCCCCTAGCGCCCGAGCAGTTCTTC
cdr3_aa: CASSQDPLAPEQFF
v_call: TRBV3-1/TRBV3-2
d_call: .
j_call: TRBJ2-1

cdr3_nt: TGTGCCAGCAGCGTATCCACTAGCGGATACAATGAGCAGTTCTTC
cdr3_aa: CASSVSTSGYNEQFF
v_call: TRBV9
d_call: TRBD2
j_call: TRBJ2-1

cdr3_nt: TGTGCCAGTTGTCTACCAGGGGTTAAGGATGAAGCTTTCTTT
cdr3_aa: CASCLPGVKDEAFF
v_call: TRBV19
d_call: .
j_call: TRBJ1-1

cdr3_nt: TGCGCCAGCAGCCAAGAGTTAAACTGGGAAAAACTGTTTTTT
cdr3_aa: CASSQELNWEKLFF
v_call: TRBV4-3
d_call: .
j_call: TRBJ1-4

cdr3_nt: TGTGCCAGCAGTTTAGGAGGGGGGGGGAACACTGAAGCTTTCTTT
cdr3_aa: CASSLGGGGNTEAFF
v_call: TRBV28
d_call: .
j_call: TRBJ1-1

cdr3_nt: TGTGCCAGCAGTAAGGGACAGCCTAATTCACCCCTCCACTTT
cdr3_aa: CASSKGQPNSPLHF
v_call: TRBV28
d_call: TRBD1
j_call: TRBJ1-6

cdr3_nt: TGTGCCAGCAGTGAGGGGGGAGAGCAGTACTTC
cdr3_aa: CASSEGGEQYF
v_call: TRBV2
d_call: .
j_call: TRBJ2-7

cdr3_nt: TGTGCCAGCATCGATGGGACAGGGGAGGATACGCAGTATTTT
cdr3_aa: CASIDGTGEDTQYF
v_call: TRBV5-4
d_call: TRBD1
j_call: TRBJ2-3

cdr3_nt: TGCAGCGACACCTCCAGGATTCAGAACACTGAAGCTTTCTTT
cdr3_aa: CSDTSRIQNTEAFF
v_call: TRBV29-1
d_call: .
j_call: TRBJ1-1

cdr3_nt: TGTGCCAGCAGCTTAGAGCTCGGGGGCTATGGCTACACCTTC
cdr3_aa: CASSLELGGYGYTF
v_call: TRBV7-2
d_call: .
j_call: TRBJ1-2